The 10 T cell receptor beta chains in this list originate from one sample, sequenced in a study of cytomegalovirus exposure and HLA in healthy donors. The PCR employed 60 Vbeta primers together with 13 Jbeta primers. Generated by immunoSEQ multiplex PCR, the TCRdb table keeps only in-frame clones and is missing some. The profile shows some 170,000 clones, approximately 90% of them singletons. The sample comprised PBMCs. These TCRs come from a woman between 25 and 40 years old in good health and CMV-seronegative.

The chain links TRBV19 to TRBJ1-2, with 7 bases identical to TRBD1. From germline, CDR1 is LNHDA and CDR2 SQIVND (reference sequence). The CDR3 contains 14 residues. The V gene end was trimmed by 6 bases and the J gene end by 2 bases; junction bases not matched to a gene: 6. The CDR3 protein is CASRRTGLNYGYTF. The CDR3 DNA reads as TGTGCCAGTAGAAGGACAGGCCTAAACTATGGCTACACCTTC.

V and J are TRBV18 and TRBJ1-4, with D maybe TRBD1 (6 bases). This CDR3 comprises 15 residues. V gave up 3 bases and J gave up 5 bases, with 13 bases separating them. Germline V gene sequence: CDR1 KGHSH, CDR2 LQKENI. In DNA form, the CDR3 reads TGTGCCAGCTCACCCAGACAGGACACAAATGAAAAACTGTTTTTT. Translation: CASSPRQDTNEKLFF.

The V gene is TRBV5-1, the J gene TRBJ2-1; D not certain. Germline CDR1 is SGHRS and CDR2 is YFSETQ. Trimming took off 4 bases at V and 5 bases at J, with 10 bases between the two ends. This CDR3 has 13 residues. The CDR3 loop is CASSLIENNEQFF. In DNA, the CDR3 is TGCGCCAGCAGCCTAATAGAAAACAATGAGCAGTTCTTC.

This clone was counted between two and nine times. The V and J genes are TRBV6-5 and TRBJ2-7, with TRBD1 matching over 7 bases. CDR3 length: 13 residues. Trimming took 2 bases from V and 3 from J; bases not matched to a gene: 1. Looked up from germline, CDR1 is MNHEY and CDR2 is SVGAGI. This chain's CDR3 is CASSYNRGYEQYF. The CDR3 nucleotides read TGTGCCAGCAGTTACAACAGGGGCTACGAGCAGTACTTC.

Concerning this clone: The junction differs from germline at one of its ends, possibly a read error. The genes are TRBV19 and TRBJ1-5; D not certain. The CDR3 totals 17 residues. Germline values: CDR1 LNHDA, CDR2 SQIVND (reference sequence). The DNA for the CDR3 is TGTGCCAGTAATATAGGCCGCAGTGCCCGGGGAATATGGCCCCAGCATTTT. Residues: CASNIGRSARGIWPQHF.

The J gene is TRBJ2-2, the V gene TRBV7-2; tentative D call: TRBD2 (6 bases). The germline CDR1 and CDR2 sequences are SGHTA and FQGNSA. CDR3 size: 15 residues. Deletions cut 5 bases from V and 4 bases from J, with 14 bases between. CDR3 region: CASSPAGPSTGELFF. DNA of the CDR3: TGTGCCAGCAGCCCGGCGGGACCCAGCACCGGGGAGCTGTTTTTT.

This chain links TRBV2 with TRBJ2-3; possibly TRBD1 for D (6 bases). Germline assignment: CDR1 SNHLY and CDR2 FYNNEI. The CDR3 runs to 15 residues. Trimming removed 7 bases from V and 0 bases from J, with 14 bases in between. CDR3 nucleotide sequence: TGTGCCAGCATGTCGACAGGTACTAGCACAGATACGCAGTATTTT. It translates to CASMSTGTSTDTQYF.

V and J are TRBV6-1 and TRBJ1-4, with D possibly matching TRBD1 (6 bases). The CDR3 has 14 residues. V was cut by 6 bases and J by 2 bases, with 10 bases left in between. Germline assignment: CDR1 MNHNS and CDR2 SASEGT. The DNA for the CDR3 is TGTGCCAGCAGCTGGGGGGGCACTAATGAAAAACTGTTTTTT. Amino acid sequence: CASSWGGTNEKLFF.

In its sample, this clone was seen once. The chain recombines TRBV4-1 with TRBJ1-1; D is unresolved. From germline, CDR1 is MGHRA and CDR2 YSYEKL. The CDR3 has 17 residues. V was cut by 0 bases and J by 0 bases, with 14 bases left in between. The CDR3 loop reads CASSQDLANSLNTEAFF. CDR3 bases: TGCGCCAGCAGCCAAGATCTTGCCAATAGCCTGAACACTGAAGCTTTCTTT.

V gene TRBV5-1 combines with J gene TRBJ2-1; 9 positions agree with TRBD2. With V trimmed by 3 bases and J by 8 bases, 3 bases remained unmatched. The CDR3 is 13 residues long. Germline lookup yields CDR1 SGHRS and CDR2 YFSETQ. Here the CDR3 DNA reads TGCGCCAGCAGCTGGCGGGGGGGCGATGAGCAGTTCTTC. It translates to CASSWRGGDEQFF.